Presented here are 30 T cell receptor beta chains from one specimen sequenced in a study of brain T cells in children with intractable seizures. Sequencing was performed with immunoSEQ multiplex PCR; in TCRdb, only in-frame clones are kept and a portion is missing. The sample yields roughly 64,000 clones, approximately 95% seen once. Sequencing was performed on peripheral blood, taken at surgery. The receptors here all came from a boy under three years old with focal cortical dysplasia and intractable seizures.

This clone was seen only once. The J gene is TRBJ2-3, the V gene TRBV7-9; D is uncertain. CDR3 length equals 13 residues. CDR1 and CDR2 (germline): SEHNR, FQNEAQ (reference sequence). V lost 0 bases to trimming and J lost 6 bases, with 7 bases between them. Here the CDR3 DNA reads TGTGCCAGCAGCTTAGCAGGGATTGATACGCAGTATTTT. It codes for CASSLAGIDTQYF.

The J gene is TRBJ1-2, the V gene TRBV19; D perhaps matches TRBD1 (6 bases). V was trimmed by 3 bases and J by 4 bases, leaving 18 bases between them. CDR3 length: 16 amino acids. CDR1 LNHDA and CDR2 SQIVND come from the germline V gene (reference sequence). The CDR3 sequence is CASSMAWGARIYGYTF. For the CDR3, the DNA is TGTGCCAGTAGTATGGCGTGGGGGGCCCGGATCTATGGCTACACCTTC.

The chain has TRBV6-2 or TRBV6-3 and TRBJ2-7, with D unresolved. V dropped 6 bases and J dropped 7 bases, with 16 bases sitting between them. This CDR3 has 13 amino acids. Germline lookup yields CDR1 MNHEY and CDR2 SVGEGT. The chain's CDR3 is CASSPISWEEQYF. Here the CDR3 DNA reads TGTGCCAGCAGCCCGATTAGTTGGGAAGAGCAGTACTTC.

CDR3 bases: TGCGCCAGCAGCTACATTAGCGGGGGGACTCAACATACGCAGTATTTT. It is translated as CASSYISGGTQHTQYF. The chain is built from TRBV5-1 and TRBJ2-3, with TRBD2 matching 10 bases. The CDR3 contains 16 residues. V lost 3 bases and J lost 7; bases outside the gene matches: 11. Germline V CDR1 and CDR2: SGHRS, YFSETQ.

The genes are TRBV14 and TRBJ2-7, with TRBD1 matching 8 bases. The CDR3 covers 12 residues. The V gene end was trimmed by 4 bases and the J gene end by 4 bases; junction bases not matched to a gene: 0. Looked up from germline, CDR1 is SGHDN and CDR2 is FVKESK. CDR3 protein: CASSRTGYEQYF. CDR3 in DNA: TGTGCCAGCAGCCGGACAGGGTACGAGCAGTACTTC.

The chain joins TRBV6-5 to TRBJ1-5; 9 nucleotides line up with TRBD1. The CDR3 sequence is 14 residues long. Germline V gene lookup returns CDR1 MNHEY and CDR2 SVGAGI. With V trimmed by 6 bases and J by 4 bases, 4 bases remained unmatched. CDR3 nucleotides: TGTGCCAGCAGCCCCGGACAGGGGAATCAGCCCCAGCATTTT. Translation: CASSPGQGNQPQHF.

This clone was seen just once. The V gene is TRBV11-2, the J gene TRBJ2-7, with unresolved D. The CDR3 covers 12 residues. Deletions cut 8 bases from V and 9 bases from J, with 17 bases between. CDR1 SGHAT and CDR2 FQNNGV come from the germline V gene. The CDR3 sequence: CASARSPTGQYF. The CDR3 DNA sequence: TGTGCCAGCGCACGCTCTCCAACGGGGCAGTACTTC.

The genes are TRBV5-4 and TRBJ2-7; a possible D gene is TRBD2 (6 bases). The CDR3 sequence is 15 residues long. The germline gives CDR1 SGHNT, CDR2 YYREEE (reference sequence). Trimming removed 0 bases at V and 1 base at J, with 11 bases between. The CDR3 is CASSLGLAASYEQYF. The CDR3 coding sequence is TGTGCCAGCAGCTTGGGTTTAGCGGCGTCCTACGAGCAGTACTTC.

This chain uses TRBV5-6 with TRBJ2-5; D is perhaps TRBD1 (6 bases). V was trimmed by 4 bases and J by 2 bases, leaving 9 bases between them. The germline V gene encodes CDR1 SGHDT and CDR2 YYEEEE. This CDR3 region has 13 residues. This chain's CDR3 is CASSPDRQETQYF. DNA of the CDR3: TGTGCCAGCAGCCCGGACAGACAAGAGACCCAGTACTTC.

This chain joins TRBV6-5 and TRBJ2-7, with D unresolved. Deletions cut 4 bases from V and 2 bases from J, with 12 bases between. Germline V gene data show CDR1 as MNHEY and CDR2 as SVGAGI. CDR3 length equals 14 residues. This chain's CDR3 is CASSSHSQTYEQYF. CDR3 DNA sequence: TGTGCCAGCAGTTCCCACAGCCAAACCTACGAGCAGTACTTC.

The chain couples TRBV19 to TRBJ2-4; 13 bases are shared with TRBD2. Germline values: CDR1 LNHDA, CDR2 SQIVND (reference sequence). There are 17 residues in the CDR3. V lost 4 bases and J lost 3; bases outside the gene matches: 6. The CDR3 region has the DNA TGTGCCAGTAGTACACTAGCGGGGGGGTACAACAAAAACATTCAGTACTTC. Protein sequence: CASSTLAGGYNKNIQYF.

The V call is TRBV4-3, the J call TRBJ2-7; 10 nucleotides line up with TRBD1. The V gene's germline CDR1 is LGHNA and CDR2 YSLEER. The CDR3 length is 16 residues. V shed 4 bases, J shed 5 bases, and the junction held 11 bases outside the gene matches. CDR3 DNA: TGCGCCAGCAGCCTAGAACCCGGGACAGGGGACCACGAGCAGTACTTC. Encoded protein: CASSLEPGTGDHEQYF.

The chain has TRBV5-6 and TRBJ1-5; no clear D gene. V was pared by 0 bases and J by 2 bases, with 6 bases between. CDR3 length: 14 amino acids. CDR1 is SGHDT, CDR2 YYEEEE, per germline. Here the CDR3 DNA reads TGTGCCAGCAGCTTGGCTCAGGGCAATCAGCCCCAGCATTTT. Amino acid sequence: CASSLAQGNQPQHF. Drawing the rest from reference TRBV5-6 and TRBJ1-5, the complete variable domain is DAGVTQSPTHLIKTRGQQVTLRCSPKSGHDTVSWYQQALGQGPQFIFQYYEEEERQRGNFPDRFSGHQFPNYSSELNVNALLLGDSALYLCASSLAQGNQPQHFGDGTRLSIL.

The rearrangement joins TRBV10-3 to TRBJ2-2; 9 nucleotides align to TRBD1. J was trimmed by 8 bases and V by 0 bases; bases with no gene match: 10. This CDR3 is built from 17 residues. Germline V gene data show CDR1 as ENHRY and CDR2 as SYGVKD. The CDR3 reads CAISESVPGQGMGELFF. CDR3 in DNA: TGTGCCATCAGTGAGTCCGTCCCGGGACAGGGTATGGGGGAGCTGTTTTTT.

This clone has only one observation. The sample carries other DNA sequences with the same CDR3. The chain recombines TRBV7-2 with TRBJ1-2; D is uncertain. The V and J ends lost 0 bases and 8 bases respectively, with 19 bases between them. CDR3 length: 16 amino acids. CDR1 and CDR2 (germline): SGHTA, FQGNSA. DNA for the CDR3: TGTGCCAGCAGCTTAGCCACAGTCGGCTTCTACGGCGGCTACACCTTC. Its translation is CASSLATVGFYGGYTF.

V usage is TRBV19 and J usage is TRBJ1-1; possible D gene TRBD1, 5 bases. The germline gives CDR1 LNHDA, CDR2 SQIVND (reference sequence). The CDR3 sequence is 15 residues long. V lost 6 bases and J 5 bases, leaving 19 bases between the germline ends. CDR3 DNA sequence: TGTGCCAGTAGGATATCCCCCACTCGGGGGACTGAAGCTTTCTTT. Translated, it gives CASRISPTRGTEAFF.

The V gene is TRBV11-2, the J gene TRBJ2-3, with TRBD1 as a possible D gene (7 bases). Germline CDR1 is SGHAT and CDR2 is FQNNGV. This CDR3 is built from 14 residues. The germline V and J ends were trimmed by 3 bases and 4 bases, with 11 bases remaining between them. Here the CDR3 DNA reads TGTGCCAGCAGCTTGAGCAGGGGGGCAGATACGCAGTATTTT. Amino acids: CASSLSRGADTQYF.

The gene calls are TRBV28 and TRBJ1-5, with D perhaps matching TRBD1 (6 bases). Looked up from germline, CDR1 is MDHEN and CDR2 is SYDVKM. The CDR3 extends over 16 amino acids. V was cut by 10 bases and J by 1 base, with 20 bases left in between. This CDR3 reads CAIPGGGTTSNQPQHF. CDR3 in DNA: TGTGCCATCCCGGGGGGGGGCACCACGAGCAATCAGCCCCAGCATTTT.

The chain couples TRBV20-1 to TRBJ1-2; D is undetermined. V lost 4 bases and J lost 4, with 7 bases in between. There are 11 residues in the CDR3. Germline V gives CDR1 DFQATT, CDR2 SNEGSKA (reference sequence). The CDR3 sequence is CSANTVYGYTF. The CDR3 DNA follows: TGCAGTGCTAACACCGTCTATGGCTACACCTTC.

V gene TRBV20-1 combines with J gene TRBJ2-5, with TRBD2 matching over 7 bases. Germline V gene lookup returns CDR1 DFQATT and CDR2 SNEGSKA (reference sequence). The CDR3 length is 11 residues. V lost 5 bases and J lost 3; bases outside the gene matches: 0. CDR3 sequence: CSAAGEETQYF. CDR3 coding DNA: TGCAGTGCTGCGGGGGAAGAGACCCAGTACTTC.

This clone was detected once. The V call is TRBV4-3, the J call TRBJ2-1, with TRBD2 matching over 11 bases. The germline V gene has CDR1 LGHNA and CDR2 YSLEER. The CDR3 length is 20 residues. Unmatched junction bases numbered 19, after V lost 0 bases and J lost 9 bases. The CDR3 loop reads CASSQDFITSGSYPSVEQFF. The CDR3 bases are TGCGCCAGCAGCCAAGATTTTATAACTAGCGGGAGTTATCCCTCCGTTGAGCAGTTCTTC.

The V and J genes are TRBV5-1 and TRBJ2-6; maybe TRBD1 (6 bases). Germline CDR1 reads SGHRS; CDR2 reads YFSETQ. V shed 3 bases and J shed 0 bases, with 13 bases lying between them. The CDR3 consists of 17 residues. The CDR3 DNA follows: TGCGCCAGCAGCTCAACAGGGTCCCCCTCTGGGGCCAACGTCCTGACTTTC. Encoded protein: CASSSTGSPSGANVLTF.

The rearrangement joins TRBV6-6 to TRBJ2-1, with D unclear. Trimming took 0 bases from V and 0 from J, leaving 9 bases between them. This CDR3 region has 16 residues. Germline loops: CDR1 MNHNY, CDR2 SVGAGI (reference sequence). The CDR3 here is CASSYSQTSSYNEQFF. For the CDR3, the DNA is TGTGCCAGCAGTTACTCGCAGACCAGCTCCTACAATGAGCAGTTCTTC.

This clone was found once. The CDR3 DNA is TGTGCCAGCAGCTATAGACAGGGGTTTCTTTACGAGCAGTACTTC. Translation gives CASSYRQGFLYEQYF. V is TRBV7-8 and J is TRBJ2-7; 8 bases are shared with TRBD1. The CDR3 spans 15 residues. Germline V gene sequence: CDR1 SGHVS, CDR2 FQNEAQ. The V and J ends lost 4 bases and 4 bases, in that order; junction bases with no gene match: 9.

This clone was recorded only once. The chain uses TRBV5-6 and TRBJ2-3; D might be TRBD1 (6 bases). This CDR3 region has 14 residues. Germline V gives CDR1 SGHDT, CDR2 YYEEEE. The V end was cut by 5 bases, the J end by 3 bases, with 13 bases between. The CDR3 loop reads CASRQGRETDTQYF. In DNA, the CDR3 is TGTGCCAGCAGACAGGGAAGAGAAACAGATACGCAGTATTTT.

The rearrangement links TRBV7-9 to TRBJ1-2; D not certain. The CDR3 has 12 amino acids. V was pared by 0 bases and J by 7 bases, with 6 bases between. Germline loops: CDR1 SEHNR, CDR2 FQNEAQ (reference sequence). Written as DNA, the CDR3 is TGTGCCAGCAGCTTAGCAGGGTTTGGCTACACCTTC. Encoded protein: CASSLAGFGYTF.

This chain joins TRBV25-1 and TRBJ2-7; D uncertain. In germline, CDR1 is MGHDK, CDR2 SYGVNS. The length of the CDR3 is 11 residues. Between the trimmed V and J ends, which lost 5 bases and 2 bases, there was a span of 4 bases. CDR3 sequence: CASSSAYEQYF. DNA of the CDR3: TGTGCCAGCAGTTCCGCCTACGAGCAGTACTTC.

The CDR3 loop is CASSPLAGDAIETQYF. CDR3 coding DNA: TGTGCCAGCAGCCCACTAGCGGGAGACGCCATAGAGACCCAGTACTTC. V and J are TRBV4-2 and TRBJ2-5; TRBD2 matches 11 bases. The CDR3 is 16 residues long. Losses at the gene ends were 4 bases for V and 4 bases for J; bases not matched to a gene: 8. The V gene's germline CDR1 is LGHNA and CDR2 YNFKEQ.

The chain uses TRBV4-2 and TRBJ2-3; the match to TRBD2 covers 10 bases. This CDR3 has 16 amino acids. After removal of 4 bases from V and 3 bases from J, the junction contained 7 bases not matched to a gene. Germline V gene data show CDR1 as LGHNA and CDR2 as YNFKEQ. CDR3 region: CASSLLTSGLTDTQYF. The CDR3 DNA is TGTGCCAGCAGCCTATTGACTAGCGGGTTAACAGATACGCAGTATTTT.

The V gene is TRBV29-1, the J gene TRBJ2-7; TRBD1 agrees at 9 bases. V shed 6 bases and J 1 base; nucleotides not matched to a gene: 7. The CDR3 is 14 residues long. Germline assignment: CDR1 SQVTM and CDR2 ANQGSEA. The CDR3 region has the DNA TGCAGCGTCCGGGACAGGGTGAAATCCTACGAGCAGTACTTC. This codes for CSVRDRVKSYEQYF.